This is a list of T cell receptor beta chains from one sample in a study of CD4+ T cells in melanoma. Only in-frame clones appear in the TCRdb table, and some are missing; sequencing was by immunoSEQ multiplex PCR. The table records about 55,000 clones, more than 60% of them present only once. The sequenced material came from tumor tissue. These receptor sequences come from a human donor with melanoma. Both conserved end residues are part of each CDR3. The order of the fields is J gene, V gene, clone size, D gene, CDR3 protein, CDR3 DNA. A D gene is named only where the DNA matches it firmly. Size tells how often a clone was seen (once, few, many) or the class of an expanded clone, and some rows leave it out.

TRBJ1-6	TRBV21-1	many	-	CASSNCQGFHNSPLHF	TGTGCCAGCAGCAACTGTCAAGGGTTCCATAATTCACCCCTCCACTTT
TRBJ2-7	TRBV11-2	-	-	CASSLQGLLSYEQYF	TGTGCCAGCAGCTTACAGGGGCTCCTCTCCTACGAGCAGTACTTC
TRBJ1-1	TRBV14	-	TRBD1	CASSRRTGLTLNTEAFF	TGTGCCAGCAGCCGCCGGACAGGGCTAACTTTGAACACTGAAGCTTTCTTT
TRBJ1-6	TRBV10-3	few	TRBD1	CAISESTGNSPLHF	TGTGCCATCAGTGAGTCGACAGGGAATTCACCCCTCCACTTT
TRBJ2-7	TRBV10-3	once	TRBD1	CATSPGQGSYEQYF	TGTGCCACTTCACCGGGACAGGGGTCCTACGAGCAGTACTTC
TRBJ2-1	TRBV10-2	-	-	CASSEGAGSYNEQFF	TGCGCCAGCAGTGAGGGGGCGGGGAGCTACAATGAGCAGTTCTTC
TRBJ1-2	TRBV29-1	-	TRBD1	CSVESRPGTGAYGYTF	TGCAGCGTTGAAAGTAGACCCGGGACAGGCGCCTATGGCTACACCTTC
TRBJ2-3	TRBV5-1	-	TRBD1	CASSQGQGGDTQYF	TGCGCCAGCAGCCAAGGACAGGGAGGAGATACGCAGTATTTT
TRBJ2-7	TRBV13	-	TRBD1	CASPKSAIQLDRGRPYEQYF	TGTGCCAGCCCTAAGAGCGCCATACAGCTGGACAGGGGGCGCCCCTACGAGCAGTACTTC
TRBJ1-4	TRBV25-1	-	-	CASSESTANEKLFF	TGTGCCAGCAGTGAATCTACAGCGAATGAAAAACTGTTTTTT
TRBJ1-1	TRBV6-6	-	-	CASSYSSWGDTEAFF	TGTGCCAGCAGTTACTCGAGCTGGGGAGACACTGAAGCTTTCTTT
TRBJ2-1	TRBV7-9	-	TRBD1	CASSFTGQGNEQFF	TGTGCCAGCAGCTTCACGGGACAGGGCAATGAGCAGTTCTTC
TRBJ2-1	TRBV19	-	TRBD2	CASTTSGGHEQFF	TGTGCCAGTACGACTAGCGGGGGGCATGAGCAGTTCTTC
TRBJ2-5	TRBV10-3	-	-	CATLNEETQYF	TGTGCCACCTTGAACGAAGAGACCCAGTACTTC
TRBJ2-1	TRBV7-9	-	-	CASSQTGVDQFF	TGTGCCAGCAGTCAGACCGGAGTCGACCAGTTCTTC
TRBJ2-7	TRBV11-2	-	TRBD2	CASSLAGGLYEQYF	TGTGCCAGCAGCTTAGCGGGGGGGCTCTACGAGCAGTACTTC
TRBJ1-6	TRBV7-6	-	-	CASSSGTDYNSPLHF	TGTGCCAGCAGCTCCGGGACGGACTATAATTCACCCCTCCACTTT
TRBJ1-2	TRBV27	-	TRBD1	CASRSGGHGYTF	TGTGCCAGCAGGTCAGGGGGCCATGGCTACACCTTC
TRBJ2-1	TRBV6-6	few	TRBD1	CAISGALGQGINEQFF	TGTGCCATCAGTGGGGCTTTAGGACAGGGGATAAATGAGCAGTTCTTC
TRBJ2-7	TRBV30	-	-	CAGTPGRENEQYF	TGTGCCGGGACCCCGGGCAGGGAGAACGAGCAGTACTTC
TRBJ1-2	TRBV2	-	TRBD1	CASSNRGYYGYTF	TGTGCCAGCAGTAACAGGGGATACTATGGCTACACCTTC
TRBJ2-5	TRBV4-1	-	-	CASSRQDLQETQYF	TGCGCCAGCAGCCGACAGGACCTCCAAGAGACCCAGTACTTC
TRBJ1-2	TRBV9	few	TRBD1	CASSGYRGNNYGYTF	TGTGCCAGCAGCGGTTACAGGGGAAATAACTATGGCTACACCTTC
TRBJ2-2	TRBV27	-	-	CASSYRFAGELFF	TGTGCCAGCAGTTATAGGTTTGCCGGGGAGCTGTTTTTT
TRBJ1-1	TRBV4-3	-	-	CASSQEADRRDTEAFF	TGCGCCAGCAGCCAAGAGGCTGACAGACGGGACACTGAAGCTTTCTTT
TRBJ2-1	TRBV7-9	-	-	CASRWDYGNEQFF	TGTGCCAGCAGGTGGGATTACGGCAATGAGCAGTTCTTC